The 25 T cell receptor beta chains below come from one sample, sequenced in a study of T-cell reconstitution after alpha-beta-depleted transplantation in children. Library preparation (for TCRbeta) was performed with unique molecular identifiers. In TCRdb, the PCR reads were re-called with MiXCR into one record per CDR3 protein. The table records approximately 590,000 distinct CDR3 sequences, roughly a tenth of them present only once. This specimen was PBMCs from the stem cell graft donor, taken from the stem cell graft. Every receptor here comes from a human donor who donated a stem cell graft to a child with acute myeloid leukemia.

This clonotype has only a few counts. This chain joins TRBV7-9 and TRBJ2-1; D perhaps matches TRBD2 (5 bases). CDR3 length: 15 amino acids. CDR1 and CDR2 (germline): SEHNR, FQNEAQ (reference sequence). Trimming pared 3 bases from V and 0 bases from J, leaving 9 bases between. The CDR3 sequence: CASSFGILSYNEQFF. The CDR3 DNA reads TGTGCCAGCAGCTTCGGGATTCTCTCCTACAATGAGCAGTTCTTC. Based on the CDR3 plus reference TRBV7-9 and TRBJ2-1, the full variable domain is DTGVSQNPRHKITKRGQNVTFRCDPISEHNRLYWYRQTLGQGPEFLTYFQNEAQLEKSRLLSDRFSAERPKGSFSTLEIQRTEQGDSAMYLCASSFGILSYNEQFFGPGTRLTVL.

The gene calls are TRBV6-2 or TRBV6-3 and TRBJ2-7, with 7 nucleotides matching TRBD2. CDR1 is MNHEY, CDR2 SVGEGT, per germline. The V segment lost 4 bases and the J segment 3 bases; nucleotides outside the gene matches: 9. CDR3 length: 15 amino acids. The DNA for the CDR3 is TGTGCCAGCAGTTCCCCCGGGGGGTCCGGCTACGAGCAGTACTTC. Translation: CASSSPGGSGYEQYF.

In this sample, this clonotype turned up many times. The chain is built from TRBV7-9 and TRBJ2-4; D is ambiguous. Looked up from germline, CDR1 is SEHNR and CDR2 is FQNEAQ (reference sequence). This CDR3 is built from 15 residues. The V end was cut by 4 bases, the J end by 0 bases, with 10 bases between. The CDR3 protein is CASSSSTLAKNIQYF. In DNA, the CDR3 is TGTGCCAGCAGCTCTTCGACCCTAGCCAAAAACATTCAGTACTTC.

The count of this clonotype is one. The junction differs from germline at one of its ends, possibly a read error. V and J are TRBV11-2 and TRBJ2-1, with TRBD2 identical over 14 bases. The CDR3 consists of 19 residues. Germline-derived CDR1 and CDR2 are SGHAT and FQNNGV. CDR3 in DNA: TGTGCCAGCAGCCCTAGGGGGCCCGGGACTAGCGGGAGCCACAATGAGCAGTTGTTC. It encodes CASSPRGPGTSGSHNEQLF.

At least ten counts were recorded for this clonotype. The rearrangement uses TRBV12-3 or TRBV12-4 and TRBJ1-5; TRBD1 might be the D (6 bases). V gave up 5 bases and J gave up 0 bases, with 11 bases separating them. This CDR3 region has 15 residues. This CDR3 reads CASSRSGDSNQPQHF. CDR3 DNA sequence: TGTGCCAGCAGTCGGTCAGGGGATAGCAATCAGCCCCAGCATTTT.

V usage is TRBV4-3 and J usage is TRBJ2-1, with D unclear. The CDR3 spans 15 residues. Germline lookup yields CDR1 LGHNA and CDR2 YSLEER. V was pared by 1 base and J by 2 bases, with 9 bases between. The CDR3 coding sequence is TGCGCCAGCAGCCAAGTGATCCGGGCCTACAATGAGCAGTTCTTC. This sequence encodes CASSQVIRAYNEQFF.

The chain employs TRBV5-5 and TRBJ2-4; D is possibly TRBD2 (5 bases). The CDR3 runs 14 residues. Trimming cost V 4 bases and J 6 bases, with 14 bases left between them. The germline CDR1 and CDR2 sequences are SGHKS and YYEKEE (reference sequence). The CDR3 DNA reads as TGTGCCAGCAGCCCAGAGGGTCGATTAAACATTCAGTACTTC. This gives the protein CASSPEGRLNIQYF. Variable domain in full (rest from reference TRBV5-5 and TRBJ2-4): DAGVTQSPTHLIKTRGQQVTLRCSPISGHKSVSWYQQVLGQGPQFIFQYYEKEERGRGNFPDRFSARQFPNYSSELNVNALLLGDSALYLCASSPEGRLNIQYFGAGTRLSVL.

In its sample, this clonotype was seen many times. The chain couples TRBV4-3 to TRBJ2-7, with D hard to call. The CDR3 spans 14 residues. Deletions cut 0 bases from V and 0 bases from J, with 6 bases between. Germline V lookup: CDR1 LGHNA, CDR2 YSLEER. CDR3 residues: CASSQDDDSYEQYF. The CDR3 DNA is TGCGCCAGCAGCCAAGATGACGACTCCTACGAGCAGTACTTC.

This clonotype appeared many times. The J gene is TRBJ2-7, the V gene TRBV7-8, with 11 bases that match TRBD2. Germline CDR1 SGHVS, CDR2 FQNEAQ. Trimming at V came to 6 bases and at J to 4 bases, leaving 5 bases not matched to a gene. The CDR3 loop spans 14 amino acids. The CDR3 sequence: CASSLAGGGYEQYF. The CDR3 DNA reads TGTGCCAGCAGTCTAGCGGGAGGAGGGTACGAGCAGTACTTC.

This clonotype was observed a few times. The rearrangement joins TRBV7-2 to TRBJ2-5, with 7 bases identical to TRBD2. Germline CDR1 reads SGHTA; CDR2 reads FQGNSA. The CDR3 extends over 15 amino acids. V lost 7 bases to trimming and J lost 5 bases; unmatched junction nucleotides: 13. The CDR3 region has the DNA TGTGCCAGCAACCCAACGGCGGGAGAGCGGGAGACCCAGTACTTC. Translation: CASNPTAGERETQYF.

This chain connects TRBV7-2 to TRBJ2-7, with D hard to call. The CDR3 runs 15 residues. Per the germline V gene, CDR1 is SGHTA and CDR2 is FQGNSA. V was cut by 0 bases and J by 3 bases, with 12 bases left in between. The CDR3 coding sequence is TGTGCCAGCAGCTTAGCTGGCGGAACTGACTACGAGCAGTACTTC. It specifies CASSLAGGTDYEQYF.

This clonotype was recorded at least ten times. The V and J genes are TRBV2 and TRBJ2-5; 7 bases are shared with TRBD1. With 6 bases clipped from V and 2 bases from J, the junction kept 12 bases outside the gene matches. This CDR3 spans 16 amino acids. Germline assignment: CDR1 SNHLY and CDR2 FYNNEI. In DNA form, the CDR3 reads TGTGCCAGCAGGTTGGGGCAGGGGGTTGAGCAAGAGACCCAGTACTTC. It is translated as CASRLGQGVEQETQYF.

This clonotype was seen many times. CDR3 nucleotides: TGTGCCAGCAGTGTAACGGGCCTTATGAACACTGAAGCTTTCTTT. Its protein is CASSVTGLMNTEAFF. The J gene is TRBJ1-1, the V gene TRBV27, with no clear D. Trimming removed 5 bases at V and 0 bases at J, with 13 bases between. Germline V gene sequence: CDR1 MNHEY, CDR2 SMNVEV (reference sequence). The CDR3 contains 15 residues.

This clonotype was seen more than once but under ten times. This chain connects TRBV12-3 or TRBV12-4 to TRBJ2-7, with D maybe TRBD2 (5 bases). The CDR3 runs to 13 residues. V gave up 2 bases and J gave up 7 bases, with 12 bases separating them. The CDR3 loop is CASSLKGVGEQYF. As DNA, the CDR3 is TGTGCCAGCAGTTTAAAGGGAGTGGGAGAGCAGTACTTC.

The chain couples TRBV20-1 to TRBJ2-7, with D possibly TRBD1 on 5 matching bases. There are 13 residues in the CDR3. The germline V gene has CDR1 DFQATT and CDR2 SNEGSKA (reference sequence). V gave up 4 bases and J gave up 3 bases, with 13 bases separating them. The CDR3 coding sequence is TGCAGTGCTACGTCTAGGGGCGACTACGAGCAGTACTTC. Its protein product is CSATSRGDYEQYF.

The chain has TRBV5-4 and TRBJ1-4; 7 bases map to TRBD1. Germline assignment: CDR1 SGHNT and CDR2 YYREEE (reference sequence). The CDR3 runs 16 residues. Losses at the gene ends were 0 bases for V and 7 bases for J; bases not matched to a gene: 9. The chain's CDR3 is CASSLVATGRSEKLFF. The CDR3 coding sequence is TGTGCCAGCAGCTTGGTGGCGACAGGGAGGTCTGAAAAACTGTTTTTT. The full variable domain, completed using reference TRBV5-4 and TRBJ1-4, is ETGVTQSPTHLIKTRGQQVTLRCSSQSGHNTVSWYQQALGQGPQFIFQYYREEENGRGNFPPRFSGLQFPNYSSELNVNALELDDSALYLCASSLVATGRSEKLFFGSGTQLSVL.

This clonotype showed up many times. This chain links TRBV5-1 with TRBJ2-1; TRBD1 agrees at 9 bases. There are 15 residues in the CDR3. The V gene's germline CDR1 is SGHRS and CDR2 YFSETQ. V shed 4 bases and J 2 bases; nucleotides not matched to a gene: 4. CDR3 nucleotide sequence: TGCGCCAGCAGCGAGGACAGGGGACCCTACAATGAGCAGTTCTTC. Protein sequence: CASSEDRGPYNEQFF. Looking up the rest from reference TRBV5-1 and TRBJ2-1 gives the full variable domain: KAGVTQTPRYLIKTRGQQVTLSCSPISGHRSVSWYQQTPGQGLQFLFEYFSETQRNKGNFPGRFSGRQFSNSRSEMNVSTLELGDSALYLCASSEDRGPYNEQFFGPGTRLTVL.

This clonotype was recorded many times. CDR3 nucleotide sequence: TGTGCCAGCAGTTCCGGGACTAGTAGATACGAGCAGTACTTC. It specifies CASSSGTSRYEQYF. The rearrangement uses TRBV6-5 and TRBJ2-7; 8 nucleotides agree with TRBD2. CDR1 MNHEY and CDR2 SVGAGI come from the germline V gene. V lost 4 bases, J lost 4 bases, and 6 bases stayed unmatched. CDR3 length: 14 residues.

This clonotype was seen ten or more times. V is TRBV6-1 and J is TRBJ2-3, with 8 bases matching TRBD2. Per germline, CDR1 MNHNS and CDR2 SASEGT. The CDR3 has 18 residues. The V and J ends lost 6 bases and 4 bases, in that order; junction bases with no gene match: 18. The CDR3 nucleotides read TGTGCCAGCAGGGGAAGACCGGGACTAGTATCTCCCTCAGATACGCAGTATTTT. Translated: CASRGRPGLVSPSDTQYF.

This clonotype was detected only a few times. The chain couples TRBV20-1 to TRBJ2-2, with TRBD2 identical over 7 bases. Germline CDR1 reads DFQATT; CDR2 reads SNEGSKA (reference sequence). V trimming: 2 bases; J trimming: 5 bases; junction bases outside the gene matches: 14. The CDR3 runs 17 residues. CDR3 sequence reads: CSARSPREGPLTGELFF. In DNA, the CDR3 is TGCAGTGCTAGATCCCCCAGGGAGGGCCCCCTAACCGGGGAGCTGTTTTTT.

The J gene is TRBJ2-7, the V gene TRBV30; TRBD2 matches 11 bases. Germline lookup yields CDR1 GTSNPN and CDR2 SVGIG (reference sequence). There are 13 residues in the CDR3. CDR3 sequence reads: CASEGTSGYEQYF. The CDR3 DNA sequence: TGTGCATCTGAAGGGACTAGCGGCTACGAGCAGTACTTC.

This clonotype occurred many times. This chain links TRBV5-6 with TRBJ2-1; 8 nucleotides align to TRBD1. This CDR3 spans 13 amino acids. V lost 3 bases to trimming and J lost 13 bases; unmatched junction nucleotides: 9. Per the germline V gene, CDR1 is SGHDT and CDR2 is YYEEEE. This chain's CDR3 is CASSSDREIVQFF. DNA of the CDR3: TGTGCCAGCAGCTCGGACAGGGAGATAGTACAGTTCTTC.

The chain recombines TRBV7-9 with TRBJ2-5, with no clear D. Germline-derived CDR1 and CDR2 are SEHNR and FQNEAQ (reference sequence). The V gene lost 2 bases and the J gene lost 3 bases, with 7 bases spanning the gap. CDR3 size: 13 residues. This CDR3 reads CASSLPPEETQYF. CDR3 nucleotides: TGTGCCAGCAGCTTACCGCCGGAAGAGACCCAGTACTTC. The full variable domain, completed using reference TRBV7-9 and TRBJ2-5, is DTGVSQNPRHKITKRGQNVTFRCDPISEHNRLYWYRQTLGQGPEFLTYFQNEAQLEKSRLLSDRFSAERPKGSFSTLEIQRTEQGDSAMYLCASSLPPEETQYFGPGTRLLVL.

V and J are TRBV11-2 and TRBJ1-1; D unresolved. Germline CDR1 is SGHAT and CDR2 is FQNNGV. The V and J ends lost 2 bases and 1 base respectively, with 11 bases between them. The CDR3 covers 15 residues. The CDR3 nucleotides read TGTGCCAGCAGCTTAAACCTGGACGGGAACACTGAAGCTTTCTTT. Protein: CASSLNLDGNTEAFF. Drawing the rest from reference TRBV11-2 and TRBJ1-1, the complete variable domain is EAGVAQSPRYKIIEKRQSVAFWCNPISGHATLYWYQQILGQGPKLLIQFQNNGVVDDSQLPKDRFSAERLKGVDSTLKIQPAKLEDSAVYLCASSLNLDGNTEAFFGQGTRLTVV.

A few counts support this clonotype. This sequence joins TRBV6-2 or TRBV6-3 and TRBJ2-3, with D unclear. With 5 bases removed from V and 5 bases from J, the gap between germline ends came to 5 bases. The CDR3 is 11 amino acids. Germline V gene lookup returns CDR1 MNHEY and CDR2 SVGEGT. The CDR3 is CASSEIDTQYF. The CDR3 nucleotides read TGTGCCAGCAGTGAAATAGATACGCAGTATTTT.